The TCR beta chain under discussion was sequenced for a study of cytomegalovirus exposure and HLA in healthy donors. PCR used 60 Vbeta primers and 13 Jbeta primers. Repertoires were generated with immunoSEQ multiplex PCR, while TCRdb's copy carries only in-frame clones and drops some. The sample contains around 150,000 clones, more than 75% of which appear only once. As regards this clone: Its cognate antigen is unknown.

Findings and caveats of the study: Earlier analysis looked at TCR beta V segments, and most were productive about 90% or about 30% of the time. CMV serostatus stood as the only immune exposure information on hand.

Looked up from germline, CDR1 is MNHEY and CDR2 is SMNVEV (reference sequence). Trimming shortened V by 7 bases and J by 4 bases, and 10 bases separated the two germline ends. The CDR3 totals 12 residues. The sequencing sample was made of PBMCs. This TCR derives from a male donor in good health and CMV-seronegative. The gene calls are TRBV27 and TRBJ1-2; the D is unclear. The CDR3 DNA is TGTGCCAGCAAGCGGGGAGGCTATGGCTACACCTTC. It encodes CASKRGGYGYTF.